A single T cell receptor (beta chain) is shown here with its context. Its target is not known. Chemo-refractory metastatic non-small-cell lung cancer patients underwent focal radiation alongside CTLA-4 blockade with ipilimumab. The sample belongs to a study of radiotherapy plus CTLA-4 blockade in lung cancer. Study background: Disease control was achieved by around 32% of patients, and objective responses by more than 15%. General observations from the study: An expansion of tumor-derived TCR clones occurred in blood after radiotherapy plus ipilimumab.

The repertoire was sequenced with immunoSEQ multiplex PCR; TCRdb's copy has only in-frame clones and lacks some. This sample has under 65,000 clones, with around 79% found just once. This receptor was identified in a human donor with non-small cell lung cancer who had a complete response to radiotherapy plus ipilimumab. This sample comprised peripheral blood, obtained from a patient treated with radiotherapy plus ipilimumab.

The CDR3 is CASSPRQAVSGNTIYF. The CDR3 DNA reads TGTGCCAGCAGCCCCCGACAGGCTGTCTCTGGAAACACCATATATTTT. J is TRBJ1-3 and V is TRBV7-2; D perhaps matches TRBD1 (6 bases). Germline CDR1 SGHTA, CDR2 FQGNSA. This CDR3 is built from 16 residues. Trimming pared 5 bases from V and 0 bases from J, leaving 14 bases between. The full variable domain, rest sourced from reference TRBV7-2 and TRBJ1-3, is GAGVSQSPSNKVTEKGKDVELRCDPISGHTALYWYRQSLGQGLEFLIYFQGNSAPDKSGLPSDRFSAERTGGSVSTLTIQRTQQEDSAVYLCASSPRQAVSGNTIYFGEGSWLTVV.